Below, 32 T cell receptor beta chains from the same sample are listed, as sequenced in a study of beta chain features in type 1 diabetes. Study-level results: All four CD4+ subsets from Type 1 diabetes patients carried moderately but significantly shorter TCRB CDR3s.

Isolated RNA was reverse transcribed in full, so expressed TCRB transcripts were sequenced. This table comes from immunoSEQ multiplex PCR, and its TCRdb copy is limited to in-frame clones, with some not included. Of 150,000 to 170,000 clones detected, 10% appear once; the ten largest clones hold roughly 0.5%. What these receptors recognize is not known. The sequenced sample consisted of central memory CD4+ T cells from blood. These receptor sequences come from a man aged 25 to 40 with type 1 diabetes.

CDR3 sequence: CASSPDSTKNIQYF. In nucleotides, the CDR3 is TGTGCCAGCTCACCAGACAGTACCAAAAACATTCAGTACTTC. The chain combines TRBV18 with TRBJ2-4; the D gene is possibly TRBD1 (5 bases). Germline-derived CDR1 and CDR2 are KGHSH and LQKENI. There are 14 residues in the CDR3. V was shortened by 2 bases and J by 2 bases, with 7 bases between the two germline ends.

This clone was picked up a small number of times. The genes are TRBV6-5 and TRBJ2-5; 7 bases match TRBD2. The CDR3 loop spans 15 amino acids. V shed 4 bases and J 4 bases; nucleotides not matched to a gene: 9. Germline V CDR1 and CDR2: MNHEY, SVGAGI. This CDR3 reads CASSSSGGSRETQYF. Here the CDR3 DNA reads TGTGCCAGCAGTTCTTCTGGCGGGAGTAGAGAGACCCAGTACTTC.

The chain combines TRBV15 with TRBJ2-7; D gene uncertain. Germline CDR1 and CDR2: LNHNV and YYDKDF (reference sequence). V was pared by 0 bases and J by 2 bases, with 5 bases between. The CDR3 length is 13 residues. In DNA, the CDR3 is TGTGCCACCAGCAGAGATAGTACCTACGAGCAGTACTTC. Its protein is CATSRDSTYEQYF.

The chain is built from TRBV27 and TRBJ2-3; D possibly corresponds to TRBD2 (6 bases). This CDR3 has 14 residues. The ends were cut back, 6 bases at V and 6 bases at J, with 16 bases in the middle. Germline assignment: CDR1 MNHEY and CDR2 SMNVEV (reference sequence). CDR3 in amino acids: CASRQGRDFDTQYF. The CDR3 DNA sequence: TGTGCCAGCAGGCAGGGTCGGGACTTCGATACGCAGTATTTT.

The CDR3 DNA reads TGTGCCAGCAGCGGCGGGAATTACAATGAGCAGTTCTTC. It specifies CASSGGNYNEQFF. This rearrangement joins TRBV9 to TRBJ2-1, with D perhaps TRBD2 (6 bases). Germline-derived CDR1 and CDR2 are SGDLS and YYNGEE. V lost 3 bases, J lost 4 bases, and 8 bases lay in between. CDR3 length: 13 amino acids.

The chain recombines TRBV19 with TRBJ2-1; possibly TRBD1 for D (6 bases). CDR1 LNHDA and CDR2 SQIVND come from the germline V gene (reference sequence). CDR3 length equals 14 residues. Trimming removed 4 bases at V and 2 bases at J, with 9 bases between. CDR3 protein: CASSNRDTYNEQFF. The DNA for the CDR3 is TGTGCCAGTAGTAACCGGGACACCTACAATGAGCAGTTCTTC.

As to this clone: Other DNA sequences from this sample encode an identical CDR3 as well. The rearrangement joins TRBV28 to TRBJ2-5; D unresolved. The CDR3 contains 11 residues. The V end was cut by 2 bases, the J end by 5 bases, with 3 bases between. Germline V gene sequence: CDR1 MDHEN, CDR2 SYDVKM. The chain's CDR3 is CASSLRETQYF. The CDR3 coding sequence is TGTGCCAGCAGTTTACGGGAGACCCAGTACTTC.

The rearrangement uses TRBV6-5 and TRBJ1-3; 8 bases match TRBD1. The CDR3 runs to 15 residues. V shed 6 bases and J 4 bases; nucleotides not matched to a gene: 8. Germline V gene sequence: CDR1 MNHEY, CDR2 SVGAGI. The CDR3 DNA is TGTGCCAGCAGCCCCACAGGGGGAATAGGAAACACCATATATTTT. Translation gives CASSPTGGIGNTIYF.

This clone was picked up a small number of times. V usage is TRBV28 and J usage is TRBJ1-3, with 10 bases that match TRBD1. CDR3 size: 16 residues. The germline V gene has CDR1 MDHEN and CDR2 SYDVKM. V lost 6 bases and J lost 3; bases outside the gene matches: 8. CDR3 DNA sequence: TGTGCCAGCAGCTCTCTAGGACAGGGGGTTGGAAACACCATATATTTT. It is translated as CASSSLGQGVGNTIYF.

The chain is built from TRBV9 and TRBJ2-5; 7 nucleotides align to TRBD1. Germline CDR1 and CDR2: SGDLS and YYNGEE. V dropped 4 bases and J dropped 3; count of bases not matched to a gene: 12. The CDR3 totals 16 residues. This CDR3 is CASSLSPVGQKETQYF. CDR3 DNA: TGTGCCAGCAGCCTCTCCCCGGTGGGACAGAAAGAGACCCAGTACTTC.

This clone showed up just a few times. V gene TRBV18 combines with J gene TRBJ2-5; TRBD2 matches 7 bases. Trimming took 2 bases from V and 4 from J; bases not matched to a gene: 7. Germline V lookup: CDR1 KGHSH, CDR2 LQKENI. The CDR3 totals 15 residues. The CDR3, as DNA: TGTGCCAGCTCACCAAATTCCCCGGGAGGAGAGACCCAGTACTTC. As protein: CASSPNSPGGETQYF.

In its sample, this clone was seen a few times. The gene calls are TRBV5-6 and TRBJ2-7; a weak D match, TRBD1 (6 bases). Trimming removed 0 bases from V and 1 base from J, with 11 bases in between. The CDR3 length is 15 residues. The germline gives CDR1 SGHDT, CDR2 YYEEEE. Here the CDR3 reads CASSLGGTRSYEQYF. The CDR3 region has the DNA TGTGCCAGCAGCTTGGGAGGGACAAGATCCTACGAGCAGTACTTC.

This clone showed up many times. This rearrangement joins TRBV5-1 to TRBJ2-7, with TRBD2 as a possible D gene (6 bases). Germline loops: CDR1 SGHRS, CDR2 YFSETQ. The V gene lost 4 bases and the J gene lost 2 bases, with 16 bases spanning the gap. The CDR3 has 15 residues. This CDR3 reads CASSHGTPGPYEQYF. Here the CDR3 DNA reads TGCGCCAGCAGCCACGGGACTCCGGGCCCCTACGAGCAGTACTTC.

The chain links TRBV7-3 to TRBJ2-1, with D maybe TRBD1 (5 bases). There are 14 residues in the CDR3. Germline V lookup: CDR1 SGHTA, CDR2 FQGTGA. Deletions cut 4 bases from V and 6 bases from J, with 13 bases between. This CDR3 reads CASSSGQPGNEQFF. The CDR3 DNA is TGTGCCAGCAGCTCCGGACAACCCGGCAATGAGCAGTTCTTC.

V gene TRBV2 combines with J gene TRBJ2-5; TRBD2 might be the D (6 bases). Per germline, CDR1 SNHLY and CDR2 FYNNEI. Trimming stripped 5 bases from V and 1 base from J, with 14 bases between. The CDR3 totals 15 residues. The CDR3 DNA is TGTGCCAGCAGTCCCCAACGGGACTCCCAAGAGACCCAGTACTTC. Residues: CASSPQRDSQETQYF.

The CDR3 loop is CASSLTGTRAIGELFF. The CDR3 DNA follows: TGTGCCAGCAGCTTAACCGGGACTAGGGCTATCGGGGAGCTGTTTTTT. V is TRBV11-2 and J is TRBJ2-2; TRBD2 matches 8 bases. Per the germline V gene, CDR1 is SGHAT and CDR2 is FQNNGV. The ends lost 2 bases at V and 7 bases at J; junction bases unmatched: 9. There are 16 residues in the CDR3.

The rearrangement uses TRBV9 and TRBJ2-7; 7 bases agree with TRBD2. Germline-derived CDR1 and CDR2 are SGDLS and YYNGEE. The CDR3 spans 13 residues. J was trimmed by 7 bases and V by 0 bases; bases with no gene match: 4. CDR3: CASSVDVGGEQYF. The CDR3 DNA reads as TGTGCCAGCAGCGTAGACGTGGGGGGGGAGCAGTACTTC.

The rearrangement links TRBV2 to TRBJ2-5; D perhaps matches TRBD1 (5 bases). V lost 2 bases to trimming and J lost 7 bases, with 11 bases between them. The CDR3 length is 13 residues. Looked up from germline, CDR1 is SNHLY and CDR2 is FYNNEI. The CDR3 sequence is CASSELHRWTQYF. DNA for the CDR3: TGTGCCAGCAGTGAACTCCACAGGTGGACCCAGTACTTC.

V usage is TRBV5-4 and J usage is TRBJ2-1; no clear D. Trimming stripped 1 base from V and 0 bases from J, with 8 bases between. There are 15 residues in the CDR3. Germline CDR1 SGHNT, CDR2 YYREEE (reference sequence). The CDR3 sequence: CASSLPSSSYNEQFF. The CDR3 DNA sequence: TGTGCCAGCAGCTTGCCATCCAGCTCCTACAATGAGCAGTTCTTC.

This clone has more than one count but fewer than ten. V gene TRBV9 combines with J gene TRBJ2-7, with D tentatively TRBD2 (5 bases). The V end was cut by 0 bases, the J end by 3 bases, with 10 bases between. The CDR3 is 14 residues long. Germline CDR1 and CDR2: SGDLS and YYNGEE. The CDR3 is CASSVAARDYEQYF. The CDR3 DNA reads TGTGCCAGCAGCGTAGCGGCGAGGGACTACGAGCAGTACTTC.

This clone was found a few times. J is TRBJ2-1 and V is TRBV11-3, with TRBD2 identical over 10 bases. With V trimmed by 1 base and J by 0 bases, 12 bases remained unmatched. The germline V gene encodes CDR1 SGHNT and CDR2 YENEEA. There are 20 residues in the CDR3. Here the CDR3 reads CASSLGSRLLAGSSYNEQFF. The CDR3 coding sequence is TGTGCCAGCAGCTTAGGGAGTCGTTTACTAGCGGGGAGCTCCTACAATGAGCAGTTCTTC.

The table lists this clone with a few counts. The chain recombines TRBV4-3 with TRBJ2-4; tentative D call: TRBD2 (6 bases). There are 13 residues in the CDR3. V lost 3 bases and J 8 bases, leaving 11 bases between the germline ends. Germline loops: CDR1 LGHNA, CDR2 YSLEER. The chain's CDR3 is CASSHRPGDIQYF. The CDR3 DNA reads as TGCGCCAGCAGCCATCGACCGGGGGACATTCAGTACTTC.

Comments on this clone: The same CDR3 can be traced to other DNA sequences in this sample. V gene TRBV18 combines with J gene TRBJ2-1; 7 positions agree with TRBD2. CDR1 is KGHSH and CDR2 is LQKENI in the germline V gene. V lost 0 bases to trimming and J lost 7 bases; unmatched junction nucleotides: 0. This CDR3 has 13 residues. In nucleotides, the CDR3 is TGTGCCAGCTCACCACCCGGGGGGAATGAGCAGTTCTTC. The encoded protein is CASSPPGGNEQFF. The entire variable domain, with the rest obtained from reference TRBV18 and TRBJ2-1, is as follows: NAGVMQNPRHLVRRRGQEARLRCSPMKGHSHVYWYRQLPEEGLKFMVYLQKENIIDESGMPKERFSAEFPKEGPSILRIQQVVRGDSAAYFCASSPPGGNEQFFGPGTRLTVL.

The chain has TRBV7-9 and TRBJ1-1; no firm D call. V gave up 10 bases and J gave up 5 bases, with 11 bases separating them. The CDR3 contains 11 residues. Germline V lookup: CDR1 SEHNR, CDR2 FQNEAQ (reference sequence). CDR3 sequence reads: CANARETEAFF. The CDR3 DNA follows: TGTGCCAACGCGCGGGAGACTGAAGCTTTCTTT.

This clone was seen a handful of times. The chain uses TRBV5-1 and TRBJ2-1; 10 nucleotides align to TRBD1. Germline V gene sequence: CDR1 SGHRS, CDR2 YFSETQ. Trimming took 1 base from V and 8 from J; bases not matched to a gene: 6. CDR3 length: 15 residues. CDR3 coding DNA: TGCGCCAGCAGCTTGACGGGGACAGGGGATGATGAGCAGTTCTTC. Protein sequence: CASSLTGTGDDEQFF.

This clone turned up a few times. This chain uses TRBV4-2 with TRBJ2-1, with D unclear. The germline gives CDR1 LGHNA, CDR2 YNFKEQ. This CDR3 comprises 14 residues. V was clipped by 5 bases and J by 6 bases, with 14 bases between them. The CDR3 DNA reads as TGTGCCAGCAGCTTATCTTTTTCCCCCAATGAGCAGTTCTTC. It codes for CASSLSFSPNEQFF.

This chain joins TRBV29-1 and TRBJ2-7; D unresolved. Germline loops: CDR1 SQVTM, CDR2 ANQGSEA. Trimming took off 4 bases at V and 6 bases at J, with 16 bases between the two ends. CDR3 length: 13 amino acids. The CDR3 DNA reads as TGCAGCGTTGCGCAGCAAGCAGGTCTCGAGCAGTACTTC. As protein: CSVAQQAGLEQYF.

This clone was counted between two and nine times. This sequence joins TRBV28 and TRBJ2-7; D uncertain. Trimming took 3 bases from V and 2 from J, leaving 8 bases between them. The CDR3 totals 13 residues. The germline V gene has CDR1 MDHEN and CDR2 SYDVKM. In nucleotides, the CDR3 is TGTGCCAGCAGTTTCAGGAACCCCTACGAGCAGTACTTC. This codes for CASSFRNPYEQYF.

This chain uses TRBV7-9 with TRBJ2-5; TRBD2 might be the D (6 bases). The V end lost 1 base, the J end lost 2 bases, and 8 bases lay between the germline ends. Germline CDR1 is SEHNR and CDR2 is FQNEAQ (reference sequence). This CDR3 region has 14 residues. In nucleotides, the CDR3 is TGTGCCAGCAGCTTAGGGACTATGCAAGAGACCCAGTACTTC. It codes for CASSLGTMQETQYF.

This clone occurred a few times. The chain employs TRBV7-2 and TRBJ2-2; D might be TRBD2 (6 bases). The CDR3 runs 16 residues. Trimming pared 1 base from V and 7 bases from J, leaving 16 bases between. CDR1 SGHTA and CDR2 FQGNSA come from the germline V gene. DNA of the CDR3: TGTGCCAGCAGCTTAGTCCCCCTAGCGAGTGGCGGGGAGCTGTTTTTT. Translation: CASSLVPLASGGELFF.

V is TRBV4-1 and J is TRBJ2-7, with D possibly being TRBD2 (5 bases). The CDR3 runs to 16 residues. Trimming left V 4 bases short and J 0 bases short, with 16 bases between. Germline loops: CDR1 MGHRA, CDR2 YSYEKL. The CDR3 sequence: CASSRELGLSSYEQYF. The DNA of the CDR3 is TGCGCCAGCAGCCGGGAACTAGGCTTGAGCTCCTACGAGCAGTACTTC.

This chain joins TRBV4-2 and TRBJ2-2; 14 bases are a match to TRBD2. Germline V gene data show CDR1 as LGHNA and CDR2 as YNFKEQ. Unmatched junction bases numbered 15, after V lost 2 bases and J lost 4 bases. The CDR3 spans 21 residues. The CDR3 coding sequence is TGTGCCAGCAGCCAAAATGTGGTCGGGACTAGCGGGAGAAAGGGCACCGGGGAGCTGTTTTTT. This sequence encodes CASSQNVVGTSGRKGTGELFF.